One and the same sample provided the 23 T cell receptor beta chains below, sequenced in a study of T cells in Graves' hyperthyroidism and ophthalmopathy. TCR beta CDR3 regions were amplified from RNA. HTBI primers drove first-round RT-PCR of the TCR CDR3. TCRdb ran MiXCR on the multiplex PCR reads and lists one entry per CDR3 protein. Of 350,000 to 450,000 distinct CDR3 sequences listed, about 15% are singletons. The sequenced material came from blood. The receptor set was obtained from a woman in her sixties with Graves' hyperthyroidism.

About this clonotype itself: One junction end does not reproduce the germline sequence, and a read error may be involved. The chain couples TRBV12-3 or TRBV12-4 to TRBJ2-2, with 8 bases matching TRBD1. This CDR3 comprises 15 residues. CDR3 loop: CASSRGTGGPGELLF. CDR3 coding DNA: TGTGCCAGCAGTCGAGGGACAGGAGGTCCCGGGGAGCTGCTTTTT.

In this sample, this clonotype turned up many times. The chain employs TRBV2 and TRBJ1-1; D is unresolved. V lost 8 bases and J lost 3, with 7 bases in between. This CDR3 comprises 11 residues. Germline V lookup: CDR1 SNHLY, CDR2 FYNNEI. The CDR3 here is CASGGHTEAFF. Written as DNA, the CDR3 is TGTGCCAGCGGCGGGCACACTGAAGCTTTCTTT.

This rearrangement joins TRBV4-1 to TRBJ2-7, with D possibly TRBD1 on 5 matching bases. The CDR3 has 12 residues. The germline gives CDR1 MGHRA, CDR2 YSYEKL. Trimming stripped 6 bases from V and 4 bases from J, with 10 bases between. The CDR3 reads CASRDTRYEQYF. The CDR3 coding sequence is TGCGCCAGCAGGGACACCCGGTACGAGCAGTACTTC.

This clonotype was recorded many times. The CDR3 protein is CASSSQREAIQVEQFF. In DNA, the CDR3 is TGTGCCAGCAGTTCGCAGCGGGAGGCCATCCAGGTTGAGCAGTTCTTC. V and J are TRBV12-3 or TRBV12-4 and TRBJ2-1; 9 bases are shared with TRBD2. The CDR3 has 16 residues. V lost 4 bases to trimming and J lost 9 bases; unmatched junction nucleotides: 13.

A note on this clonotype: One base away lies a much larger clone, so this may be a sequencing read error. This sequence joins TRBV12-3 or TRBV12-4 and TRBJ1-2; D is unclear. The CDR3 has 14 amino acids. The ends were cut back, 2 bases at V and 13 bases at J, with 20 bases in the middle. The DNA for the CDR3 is TGTGCCAGCAGTTTAAGTCCCCAGCTTCCCCCCTCCACCTTC. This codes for CASSLSPQLPPSTF.

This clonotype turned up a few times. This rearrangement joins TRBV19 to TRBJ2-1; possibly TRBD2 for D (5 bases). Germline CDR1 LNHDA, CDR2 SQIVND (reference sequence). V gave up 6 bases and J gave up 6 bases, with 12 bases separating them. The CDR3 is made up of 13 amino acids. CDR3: CASSSVEGNEQFF. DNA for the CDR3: TGTGCCAGTAGCTCGGTCGAGGGCAATGAGCAGTTCTTC.

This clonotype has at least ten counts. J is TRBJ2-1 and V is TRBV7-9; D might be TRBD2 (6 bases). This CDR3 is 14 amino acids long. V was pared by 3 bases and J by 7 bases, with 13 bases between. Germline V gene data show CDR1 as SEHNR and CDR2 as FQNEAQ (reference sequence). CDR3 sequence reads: CASSLDGSWNEQFF. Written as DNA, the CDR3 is TGTGCCAGCAGCTTGGACGGGAGCTGGAATGAGCAGTTCTTC.

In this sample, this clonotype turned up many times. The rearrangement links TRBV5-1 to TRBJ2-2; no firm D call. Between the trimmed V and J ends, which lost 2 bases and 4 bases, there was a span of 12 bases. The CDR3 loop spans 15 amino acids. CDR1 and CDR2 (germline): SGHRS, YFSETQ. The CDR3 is CASSFIQRATGELFF. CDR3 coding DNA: TGCGCCAGCAGCTTTATCCAGCGAGCCACCGGGGAGCTGTTTTTT.

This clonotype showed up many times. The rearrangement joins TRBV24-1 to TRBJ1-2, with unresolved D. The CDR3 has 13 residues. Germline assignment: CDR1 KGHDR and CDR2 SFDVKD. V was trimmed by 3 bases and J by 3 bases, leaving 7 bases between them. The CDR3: CATSDSQDYGYTF. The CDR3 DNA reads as TGTGCCACCAGTGATAGTCAGGACTATGGCTACACCTTC.

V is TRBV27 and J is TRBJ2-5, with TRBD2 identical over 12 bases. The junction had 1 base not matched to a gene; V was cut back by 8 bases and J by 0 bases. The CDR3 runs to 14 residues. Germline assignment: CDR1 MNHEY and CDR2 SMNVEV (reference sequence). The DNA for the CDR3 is TGTGCCAGCGGACTAGCGGGGTACCAAGAGACCCAGTACTTC. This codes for CASGLAGYQETQYF.

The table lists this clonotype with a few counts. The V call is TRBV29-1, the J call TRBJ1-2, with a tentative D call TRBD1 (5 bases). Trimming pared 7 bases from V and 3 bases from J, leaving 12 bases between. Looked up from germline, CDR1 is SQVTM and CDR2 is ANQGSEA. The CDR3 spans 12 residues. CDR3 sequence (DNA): TGCAGCGGGGGACCAACGGACTATGGCTACACCTTC. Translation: CSGGPTDYGYTF.

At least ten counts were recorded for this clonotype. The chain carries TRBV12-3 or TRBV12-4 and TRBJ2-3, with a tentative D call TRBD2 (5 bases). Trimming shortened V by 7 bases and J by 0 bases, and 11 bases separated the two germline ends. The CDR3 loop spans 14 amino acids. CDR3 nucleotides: TGTGCCAGCAAAGCGGAAACTAGCACAGATACGCAGTATTTT. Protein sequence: CASKAETSTDTQYF.

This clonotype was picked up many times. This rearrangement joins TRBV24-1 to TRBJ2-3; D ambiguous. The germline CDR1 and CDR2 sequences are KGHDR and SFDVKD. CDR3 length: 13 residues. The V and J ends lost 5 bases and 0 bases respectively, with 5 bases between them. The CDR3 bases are TGTGCCACCAGTGTGGGGAGCACAGATACGCAGTATTTT. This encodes CATSVGSTDTQYF.

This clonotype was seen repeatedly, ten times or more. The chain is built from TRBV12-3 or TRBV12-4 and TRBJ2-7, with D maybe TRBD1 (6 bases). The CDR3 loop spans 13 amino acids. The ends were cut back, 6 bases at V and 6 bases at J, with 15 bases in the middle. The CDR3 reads CASSNHGTPEQYF. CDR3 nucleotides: TGTGCCAGCAGCAACCACGGGACACCCGAGCAGTACTTC.

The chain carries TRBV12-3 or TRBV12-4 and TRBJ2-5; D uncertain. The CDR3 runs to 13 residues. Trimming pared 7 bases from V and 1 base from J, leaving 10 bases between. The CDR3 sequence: CASTSTSQETQYF. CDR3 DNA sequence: TGTGCCAGCACCTCGACGTCCCAAGAGACCCAGTACTTC.

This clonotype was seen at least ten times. CDR3 amino acids: CSAKTGFGLDYEQYF. The CDR3 bases are TGCAGTGCTAAAACAGGATTTGGGTTGGACTACGAGCAGTACTTC. This chain links TRBV20-1 with TRBJ2-7, with D possibly being TRBD1 (5 bases). From germline, CDR1 is DFQATT and CDR2 SNEGSKA (reference sequence). The ends were cut back, 4 bases at V and 3 bases at J, with 19 bases in the middle. The CDR3 totals 15 residues.

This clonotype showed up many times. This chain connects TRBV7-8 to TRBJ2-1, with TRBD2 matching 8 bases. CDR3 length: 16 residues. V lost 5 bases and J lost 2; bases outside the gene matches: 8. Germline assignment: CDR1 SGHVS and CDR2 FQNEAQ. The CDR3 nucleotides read TGTGCCAGCAGCGCCCTTAGCGGGAACACCTACAATGAGCAGTTCTTC. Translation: CASSALSGNTYNEQFF.

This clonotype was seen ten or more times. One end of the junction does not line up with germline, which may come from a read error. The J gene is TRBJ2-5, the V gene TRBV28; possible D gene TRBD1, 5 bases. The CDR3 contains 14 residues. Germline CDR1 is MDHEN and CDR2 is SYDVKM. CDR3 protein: CASSSSAGQATQYF. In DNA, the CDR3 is TGTGCCAGCAGTTCCTCCGCCGGACAAGCGACCCAGTACTTC. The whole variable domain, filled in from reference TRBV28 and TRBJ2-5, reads DVKVTQSSRYLVKRTGEKVFLECVQDMDHENMFWYRQDPGLGLRLIYFSYDVKMKEKGDIPEGYSVSREKKERFSLILESASTNQTSMYLCASSSSAGQATQYFGPGTRLLVL.

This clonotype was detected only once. The CDR3 region is CASSRTSGRVGNNEQFF. CDR3 coding DNA: TGTGCCAGCAGCAGGACTAGCGGGAGGGTCGGCAACAATGAGCAGTTCTTC. V is TRBV11-2 and J is TRBJ2-1; 15 nucleotides align to TRBD2. V was pared by 5 bases and J by 5 bases, with 7 bases of the junction left unmatched. The CDR3 totals 17 residues. The germline V gene has CDR1 SGHAT and CDR2 FQNNGV.

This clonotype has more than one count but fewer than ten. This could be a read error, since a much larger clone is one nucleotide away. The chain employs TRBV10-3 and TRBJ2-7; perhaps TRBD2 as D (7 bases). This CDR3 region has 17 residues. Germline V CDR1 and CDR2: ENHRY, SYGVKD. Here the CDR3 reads CATSVGGEGTQSYEQYF. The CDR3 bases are TGTGCCACCAGTGTAGGAGGGGAGGGGACACAAAGCTACGAGCAGTACTTC.

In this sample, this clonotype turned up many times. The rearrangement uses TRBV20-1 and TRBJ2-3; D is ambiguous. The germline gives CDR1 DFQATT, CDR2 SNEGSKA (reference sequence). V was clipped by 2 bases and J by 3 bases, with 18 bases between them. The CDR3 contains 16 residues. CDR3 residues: CSARISETPGTDTQYF. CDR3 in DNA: TGCAGTGCTAGAATCAGTGAGACACCCGGAACAGATACGCAGTATTTT.

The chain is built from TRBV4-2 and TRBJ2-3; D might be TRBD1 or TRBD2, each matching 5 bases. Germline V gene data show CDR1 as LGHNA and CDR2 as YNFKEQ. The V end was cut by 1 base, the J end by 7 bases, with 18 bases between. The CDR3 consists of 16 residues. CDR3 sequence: CASSQVTGRLVNTQYF. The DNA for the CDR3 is TGTGCCAGCAGCCAAGTAACGGGACGCTTGGTAAATACGCAGTATTTT.

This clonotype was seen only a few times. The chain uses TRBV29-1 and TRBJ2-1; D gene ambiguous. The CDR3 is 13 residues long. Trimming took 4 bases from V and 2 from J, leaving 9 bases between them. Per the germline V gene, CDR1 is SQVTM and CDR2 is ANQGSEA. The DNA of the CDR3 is TGCAGCGTTGGTGGGGTAACCTACAATGAGCAGTTCTTC. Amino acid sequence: CSVGGVTYNEQFF.